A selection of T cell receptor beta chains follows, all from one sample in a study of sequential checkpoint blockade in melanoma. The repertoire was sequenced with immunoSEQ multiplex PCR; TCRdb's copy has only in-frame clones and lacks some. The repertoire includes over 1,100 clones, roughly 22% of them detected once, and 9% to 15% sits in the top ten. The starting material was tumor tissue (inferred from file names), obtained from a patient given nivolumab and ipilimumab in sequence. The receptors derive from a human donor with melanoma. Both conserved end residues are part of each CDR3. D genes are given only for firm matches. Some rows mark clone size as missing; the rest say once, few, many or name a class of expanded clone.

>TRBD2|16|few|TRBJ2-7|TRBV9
TGTGCCAGCAGCGTAGATCGGACTAGCCCTCCCTACGAGCAGTACTTC
CASSVDRTSPPYEQYF
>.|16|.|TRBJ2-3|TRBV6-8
TGTGCCAGCAGCGTCCGGGCGGGGGCGAGCACAGATACGCAGTATTTT
CASSVRAGASTDTQYF
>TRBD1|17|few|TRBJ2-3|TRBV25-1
TGTGCCAGCAGTGCGGGGTTAGGGGACAGGGGTGCAGATACGCAGTATTTT
CASSAGLGDRGADTQYF
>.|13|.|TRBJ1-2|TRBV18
TGTGCCAGCTCACCGACCGGGGGGTACGGCTACACCTTC
CASSPTGGYGYTF
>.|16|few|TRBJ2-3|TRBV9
TGTGCCAGCAGTGGTAGTTGGGGGAGTAGCACAGATACGCAGTATTTT
CASSGSWGSSTDTQYF
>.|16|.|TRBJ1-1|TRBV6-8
TGTGCCATCAGTCAAAGCAACCTGGGGGCGTACACTGAAGCTTTCTTT
CAISQSNLGAYTEAFF
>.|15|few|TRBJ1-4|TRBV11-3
TGTGCCAGCAGCTTGGGACAATCAACTAATGAAAAACTGTTTTTT
CASSLGQSTNEKLFF
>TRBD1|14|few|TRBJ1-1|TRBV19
TGTGCCAGTAGTAGTGACAGGGGAGGGACTGAAGCTTTCTTT
CASSSDRGGTEAFF
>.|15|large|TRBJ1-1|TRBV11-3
TGTGCCAGCAGCCCCCGAAACACCCCGGACACTGAAGCTTTCTTT
CASSPRNTPDTEAFF
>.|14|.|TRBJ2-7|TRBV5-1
TGCGCCAGCAGCCTTTCCTGGGAATCCCACGAGCAGTACTTC
CASSLSWESHEQYF
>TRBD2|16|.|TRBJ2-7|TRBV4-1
TGCGCCAGCAGCCAAGGACGGGAGGGGGGCCCGCATGAGCAGTACTTC
CASSQGREGGPHEQYF
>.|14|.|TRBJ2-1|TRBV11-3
TGTGCCAGCAGCCCGCTTGCCGCCGGTAATGAGCAGTTCTTC
CASSPLAAGNEQFF
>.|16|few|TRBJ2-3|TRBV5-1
TGCGCCAGCAGCTTGCAGGGGCTGAGTGGCACAGATACGCAGTATTTT
CASSLQGLSGTDTQYF
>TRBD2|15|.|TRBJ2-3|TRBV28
TGTGCCAGCAGACGGACTAGCGGAAGGGCGGATACGCAGTATTTT
CASRRTSGRADTQYF
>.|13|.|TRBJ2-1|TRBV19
TGTGCCAGTAGTCCAGGGCCTAGCGGAGGGGGGTTCTTC
CASSPGPSGGGFF
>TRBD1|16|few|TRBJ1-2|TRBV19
TGTGCCAGTAGTCGAGGGACCCGGGACAGTCTATATGGCTACACCTTC
CASSRGTRDSLYGYTF
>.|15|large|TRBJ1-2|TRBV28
TGTGCCAGCCAACGGGCGGGACTCGAACGTCGTGGCTACACCTTC
CASQRAGLERRGYTF
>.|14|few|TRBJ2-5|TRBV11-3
TGTGCCAGCAGCTTAAGTCCAGGGGTGGGGACCCAGTACTTC
CASSLSPGVGTQYF
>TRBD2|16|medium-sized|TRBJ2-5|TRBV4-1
TGCGCCAGCAGCCCTCTCCGCGGGGGGGCCCCGGAGACCCAGTACTTC
CASSPLRGGAPETQYF
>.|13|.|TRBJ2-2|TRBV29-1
TGCAGCGTTTTCGACGGGAACACCGGGGAGCTGTTTTTT
CSVFDGNTGELFF
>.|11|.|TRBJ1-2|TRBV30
TGTGCCTGGTCGCAGGGCTATGGCTACACCTTC
CAWSQGYGYTF
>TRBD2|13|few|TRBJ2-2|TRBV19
TGTGCCACCCGACTAGCGGGGACCGGGGAGCTGTTTTTT
CATRLAGTGELFF
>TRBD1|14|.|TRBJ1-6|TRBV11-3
TGTGCCAGCAGTCTGGGACAGGTGCATTCACCCCTCCACTTT
CASSLGQVHSPLHF